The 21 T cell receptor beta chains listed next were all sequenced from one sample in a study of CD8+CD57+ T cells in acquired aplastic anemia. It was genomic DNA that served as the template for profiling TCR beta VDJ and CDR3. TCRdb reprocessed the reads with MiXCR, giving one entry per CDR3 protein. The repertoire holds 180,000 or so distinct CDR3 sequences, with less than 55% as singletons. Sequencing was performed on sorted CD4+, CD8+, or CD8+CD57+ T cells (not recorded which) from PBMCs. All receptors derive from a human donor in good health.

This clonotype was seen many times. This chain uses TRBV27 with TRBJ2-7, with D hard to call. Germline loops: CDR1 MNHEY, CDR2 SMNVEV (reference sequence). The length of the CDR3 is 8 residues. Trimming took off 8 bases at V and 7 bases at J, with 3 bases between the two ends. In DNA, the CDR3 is TGTGCCAGCCTTGAGCAGTACTTC. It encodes CASLEQYF.

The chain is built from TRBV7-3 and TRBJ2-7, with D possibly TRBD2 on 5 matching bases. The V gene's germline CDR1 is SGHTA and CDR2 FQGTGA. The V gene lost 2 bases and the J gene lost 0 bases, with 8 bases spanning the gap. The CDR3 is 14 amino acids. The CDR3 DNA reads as TGTGCCAGCAGCTTATGGAGGAGCTCCTACGAGCAGTACTTC. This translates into CASSLWRSSYEQYF.

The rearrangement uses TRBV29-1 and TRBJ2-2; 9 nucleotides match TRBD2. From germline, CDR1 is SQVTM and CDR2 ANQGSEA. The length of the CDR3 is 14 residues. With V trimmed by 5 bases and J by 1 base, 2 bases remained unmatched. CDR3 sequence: CSVSSGRNTGELFF. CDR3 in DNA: TGCAGCGTTAGTAGCGGGAGGAACACCGGGGAGCTGTTTTTT.

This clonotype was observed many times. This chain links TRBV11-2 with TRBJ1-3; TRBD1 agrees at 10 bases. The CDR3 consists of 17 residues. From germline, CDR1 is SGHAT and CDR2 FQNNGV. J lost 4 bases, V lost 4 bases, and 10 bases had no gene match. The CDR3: CASSSGTGVSAGNTIYF. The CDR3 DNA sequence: TGTGCCAGCAGCTCGGGGACAGGGGTCTCAGCCGGAAACACCATATATTTT.

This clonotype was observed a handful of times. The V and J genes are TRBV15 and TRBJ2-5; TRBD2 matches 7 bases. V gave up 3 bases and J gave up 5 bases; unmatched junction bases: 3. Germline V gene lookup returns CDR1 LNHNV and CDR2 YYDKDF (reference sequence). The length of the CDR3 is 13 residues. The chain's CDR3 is CATSRGRDETQYF. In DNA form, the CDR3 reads TGTGCCACCAGCAGGGGGAGGGACGAGACCCAGTACTTC. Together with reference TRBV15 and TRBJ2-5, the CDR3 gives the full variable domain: DAMVIQNPRYQVTQFGKPVTLSCSQTLNHNVMYWYQQKSSQAPKLLFHYYDKDFNNEADTPDNFQSRRPNTSFCFLDIRSPGLGDTAMYLCATSRGRDETQYFGPGTRLLVL.

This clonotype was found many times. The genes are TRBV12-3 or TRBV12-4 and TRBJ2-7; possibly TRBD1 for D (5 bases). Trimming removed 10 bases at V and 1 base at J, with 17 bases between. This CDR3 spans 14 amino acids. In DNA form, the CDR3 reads TGTGCCAACCCAACAGGAATACGGTCCTACGAGCAGTACTTC. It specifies CANPTGIRSYEQYF.

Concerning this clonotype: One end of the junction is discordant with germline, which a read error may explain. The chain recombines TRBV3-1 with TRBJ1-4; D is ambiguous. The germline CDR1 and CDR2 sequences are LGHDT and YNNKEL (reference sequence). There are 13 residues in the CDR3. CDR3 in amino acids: CVSSQRINEKLFF. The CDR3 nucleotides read TGTGTCAGCAGCCAACGGATTAATGAAAAACTGTTTTTT.

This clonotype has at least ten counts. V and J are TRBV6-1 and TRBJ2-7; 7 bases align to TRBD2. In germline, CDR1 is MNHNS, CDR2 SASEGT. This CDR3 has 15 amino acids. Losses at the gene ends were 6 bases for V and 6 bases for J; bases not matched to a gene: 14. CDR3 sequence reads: CASSQAGTQTREQYF. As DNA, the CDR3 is TGTGCCAGCAGCCAAGCGGGAACTCAAACGCGCGAGCAGTACTTC.

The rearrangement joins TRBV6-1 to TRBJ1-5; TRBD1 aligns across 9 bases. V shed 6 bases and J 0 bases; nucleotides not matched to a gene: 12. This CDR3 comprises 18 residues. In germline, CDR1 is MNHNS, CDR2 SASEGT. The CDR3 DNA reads TGTGCCAGCAGCAATCCGACAGGGGGGGGATATAGCAATCAGCCCCAGCATTTT. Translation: CASSNPTGGGYSNQPQHF.

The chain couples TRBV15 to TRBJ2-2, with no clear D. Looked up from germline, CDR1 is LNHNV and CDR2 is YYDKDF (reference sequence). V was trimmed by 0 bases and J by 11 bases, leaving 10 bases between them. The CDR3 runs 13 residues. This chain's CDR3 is CATSRDDPHELFF. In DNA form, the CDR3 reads TGTGCCACCAGCAGAGATGATCCCCACGAGCTGTTTTTT.

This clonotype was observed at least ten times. The DNA for the CDR3 is TGCAGTGCTAACGGGGGGGGGACCTACGAGCAGTACTTC. This sequence encodes CSANGGGTYEQYF. The chain employs TRBV20-1 and TRBJ2-7; TRBD2 aligns across 8 bases. CDR1 is DFQATT and CDR2 is SNEGSKA in the germline V gene (reference sequence). The CDR3 runs 13 residues. J gave up 2 bases and V 4 bases, and 4 bases lay outside the gene matches.

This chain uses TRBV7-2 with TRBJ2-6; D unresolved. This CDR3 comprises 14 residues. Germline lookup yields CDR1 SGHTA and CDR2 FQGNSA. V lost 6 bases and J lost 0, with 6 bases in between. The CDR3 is CASSRNSGANVLTF. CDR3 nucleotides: TGTGCCAGCAGTCGTAACTCTGGGGCCAACGTCCTGACTTTC.

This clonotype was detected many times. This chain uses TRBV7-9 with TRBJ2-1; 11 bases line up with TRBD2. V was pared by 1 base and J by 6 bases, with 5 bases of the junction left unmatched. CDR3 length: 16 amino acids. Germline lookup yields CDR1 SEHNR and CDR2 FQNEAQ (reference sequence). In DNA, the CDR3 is TGTGCCAGCAGCTTAGGGCTAGCGGGAGGTCTCAATGAGCAGTTCTTC. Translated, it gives CASSLGLAGGLNEQFF.

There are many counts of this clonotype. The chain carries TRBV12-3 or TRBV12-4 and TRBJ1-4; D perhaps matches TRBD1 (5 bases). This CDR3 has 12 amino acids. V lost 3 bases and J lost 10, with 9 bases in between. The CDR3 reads CASSFSGAKLFF. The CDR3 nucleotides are TGTGCCAGCAGTTTCTCTGGGGCAAAACTGTTTTTT.

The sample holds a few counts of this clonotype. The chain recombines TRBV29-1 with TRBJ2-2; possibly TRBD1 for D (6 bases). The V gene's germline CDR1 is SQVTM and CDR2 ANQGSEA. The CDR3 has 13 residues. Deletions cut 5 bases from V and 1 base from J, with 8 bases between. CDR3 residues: CSVLGQNTGELFF. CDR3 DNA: TGCAGCGTTTTGGGACAGAACACCGGGGAGCTGTTTTTT.

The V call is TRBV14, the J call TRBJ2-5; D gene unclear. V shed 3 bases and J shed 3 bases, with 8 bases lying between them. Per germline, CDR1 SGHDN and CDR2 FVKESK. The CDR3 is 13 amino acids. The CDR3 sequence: CASSHWAEETQYF. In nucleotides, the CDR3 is TGTGCCAGCAGCCACTGGGCCGAAGAGACCCAGTACTTC.

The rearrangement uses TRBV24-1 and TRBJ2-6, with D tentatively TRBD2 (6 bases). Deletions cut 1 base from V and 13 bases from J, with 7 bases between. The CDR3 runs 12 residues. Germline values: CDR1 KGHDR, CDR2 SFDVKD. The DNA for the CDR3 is TGTGCCACCAGTGATTTTGGAGGGGTCCTGACTTTC. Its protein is CATSDFGGVLTF.

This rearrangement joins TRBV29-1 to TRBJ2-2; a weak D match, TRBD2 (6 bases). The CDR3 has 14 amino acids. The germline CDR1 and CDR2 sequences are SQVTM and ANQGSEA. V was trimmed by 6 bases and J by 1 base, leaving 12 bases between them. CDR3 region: CSVGGTRNTGELFF. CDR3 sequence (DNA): TGCAGCGTCGGAGGGACCCGGAACACCGGGGAGCTGTTTTTT.

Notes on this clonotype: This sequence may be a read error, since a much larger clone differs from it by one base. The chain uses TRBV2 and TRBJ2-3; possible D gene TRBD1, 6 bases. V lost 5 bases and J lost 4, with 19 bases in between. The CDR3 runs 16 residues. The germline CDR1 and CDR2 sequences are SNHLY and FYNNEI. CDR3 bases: TGTGCCAGCAGTCGACACGGACAGTTGGGGGCAGATACGCAGTATTTT. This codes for CASSRHGQLGADTQYF.

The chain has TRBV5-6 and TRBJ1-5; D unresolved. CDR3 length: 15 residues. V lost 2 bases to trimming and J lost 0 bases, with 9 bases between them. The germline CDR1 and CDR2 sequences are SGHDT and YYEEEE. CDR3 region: CASSFQLHSNQPQHF. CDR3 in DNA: TGTGCCAGCAGCTTCCAGTTACATAGCAATCAGCCCCAGCATTTT. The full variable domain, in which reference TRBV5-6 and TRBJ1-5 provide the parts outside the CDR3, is DAGVTQSPTHLIKTRGQQVTLRCSPKSGHDTVSWYQQALGQGPQFIFQYYEEEERQRGNFPDRFSGHQFPNYSSELNVNALLLGDSALYLCASSFQLHSNQPQHFGDGTRLSIL.

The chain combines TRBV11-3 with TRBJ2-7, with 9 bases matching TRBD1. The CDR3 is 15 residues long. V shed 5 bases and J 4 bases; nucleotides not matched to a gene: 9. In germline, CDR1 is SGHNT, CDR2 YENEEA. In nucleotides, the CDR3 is TGTGCCAGCAGCCCATGGACAGGGGAGAATTACGAGCAGTACTTC. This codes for CASSPWTGENYEQYF.